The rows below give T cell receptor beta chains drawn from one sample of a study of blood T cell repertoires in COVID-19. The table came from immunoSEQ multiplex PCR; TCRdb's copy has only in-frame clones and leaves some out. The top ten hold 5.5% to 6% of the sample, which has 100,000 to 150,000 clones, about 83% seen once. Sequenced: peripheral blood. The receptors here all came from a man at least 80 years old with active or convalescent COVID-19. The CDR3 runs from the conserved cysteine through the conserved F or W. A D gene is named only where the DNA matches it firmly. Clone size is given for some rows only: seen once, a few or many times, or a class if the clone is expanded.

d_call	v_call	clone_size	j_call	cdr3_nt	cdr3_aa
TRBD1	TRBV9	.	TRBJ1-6	TGTGCCAGCAGCTCAGGACAGGGAGCCTATAATTCACCCCTCCACTTT	CASSSGQGAYNSPLHF
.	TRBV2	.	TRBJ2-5	TGTGCCAGCAACGGGGATCAAGAGACCCAGTACTTC	CASNGDQETQYF
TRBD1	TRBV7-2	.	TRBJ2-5	TGTGCCAGCAGCGTACGACAGGGTACAAGAGAGACCCAGTACTTC	CASSVRQGTRETQYF
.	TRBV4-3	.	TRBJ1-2	TGCGCCAGCAGCCAAGAGAAGGGGAACAGTGGTGGCTACACCTTC	CASSQEKGNSGGYTF
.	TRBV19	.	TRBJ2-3	TGTGCCAGTAGCGACTTCAGAGCAGATACGCAGTATTTT	CASSDFRADTQYF
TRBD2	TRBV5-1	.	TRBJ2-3	TGCGCCAGCAGCTCCGTCGCGGGGGGGCCAACAGATACGCAGTATTTT	CASSSVAGGPTDTQYF
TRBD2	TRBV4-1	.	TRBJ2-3	TGCGCCAGCAGCCAAGCCGGGACTAGCGGGGGGTACACAGATACGCAGTATTTT	CASSQAGTSGGYTDTQYF
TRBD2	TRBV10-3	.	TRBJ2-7	TGTGCCATCAGTGCTGCTAGCGGGGGATCCTACGAGCAGTACTTC	CAISAASGGSYEQYF
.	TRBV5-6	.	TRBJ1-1	TGTGCCAGCAGCTTGGTCCAGGGGAACGCTGAAGCTTTCTTT	CASSLVQGNAEAFF
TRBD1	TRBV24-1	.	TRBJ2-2	TGTGCCACCAGTGCGGGACAGGGGAGCACCGGGGAGCTGTTTTTT	CATSAGQGSTGELFF
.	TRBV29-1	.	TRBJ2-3	TGCAGCGTTGGTCCTGAAAGGCGAGGAGATACGCAGTATTTT	CSVGPERRGDTQYF
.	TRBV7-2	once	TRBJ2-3	TGTGCCAGCAGCTTAGGATGGGCGGGGGATACGCAGTATTTT	CASSLGWAGDTQYF
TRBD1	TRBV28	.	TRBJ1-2	TGTGCCAGCAGTTTGGGACAGGGGTTAGCATATGGCTACACCTTC	CASSLGQGLAYGYTF
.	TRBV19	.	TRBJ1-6	TGTGCCAGTAGTATCGGCAGGGATAATTCACCCCTCCACTTT	CASSIGRDNSPLHF
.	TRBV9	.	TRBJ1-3	TGTGCCAGCAGCGTAGCTAGCAGGGAGGTATCTGGAAACACCATATATTTT	CASSVASREVSGNTIYF
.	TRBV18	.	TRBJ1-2	TGTGCCAGCTCACGTTCACTAGACAGGCGTGACGGCTACACCTTC	CASSRSLDRRDGYTF
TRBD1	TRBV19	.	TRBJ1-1	TGTGCCAGTAGCATGGGACAGCTCACTGAAGCTTTCTTT	CASSMGQLTEAFF
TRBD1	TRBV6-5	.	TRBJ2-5	TGTGCCAGCAACCGAGGGGGCTGGGGGGAGACCCAGTACTTC	CASNRGGWGETQYF
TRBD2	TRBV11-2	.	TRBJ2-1	TGTGCCAGCTTCAAGCGGGGCCTCCCCAATGAGCAGTTCTTC	CASFKRGLPNEQFF
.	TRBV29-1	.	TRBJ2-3	TGCAGCGTTGAAGATTGGTCTAACAGCACAGATACGCAGTATTTT	CSVEDWSNSTDTQYF
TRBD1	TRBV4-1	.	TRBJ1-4	TGCGCCAGCAGCCACCTCAAGACAGGGAACTATGAAAAACTGTTTTTT	CASSHLKTGNYEKLFF
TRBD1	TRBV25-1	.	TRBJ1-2	TGTGCCAGCAGTCATCAGGGGGGCTATGGCTACACCTTC	CASSHQGGYGYTF
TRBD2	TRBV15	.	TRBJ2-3	TGTGCCACCACCTGGCGGGGGGAGGGTACGCAGTATTTT	CATTWRGEGTQYF
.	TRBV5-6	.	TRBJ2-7	TGTGCCAGTTCGGTGCGGCGCAGCTCCTACGAGCAGTACTTC	CASSVRRSSYEQYF
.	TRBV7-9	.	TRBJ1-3	TGTGCCAGCAGCTTAGGCGGTTCCGGAAACACCATATATTTT	CASSLGGSGNTIYF
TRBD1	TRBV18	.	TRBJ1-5	TGTGCCAGCTCGCCGGGACAGGGGACAAGCAATCAGCCCCAGCATTTT	CASSPGQGTSNQPQHF
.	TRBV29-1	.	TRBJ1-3	TGCAGCGTTGAACAGGGCTCTGGAAACACCATATATTTT	CSVEQGSGNTIYF
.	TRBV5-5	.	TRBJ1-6	TGTGCCAGCAGCAAGGGAGGAGATAATTCACCCCTCCACTTT	CASSKGGDNSPLHF
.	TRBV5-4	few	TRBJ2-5	TGTGCCAGCAGCGTGGGAGGTCAAGAGACCCAGTACTTC	CASSVGGQETQYF
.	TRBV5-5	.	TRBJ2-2	TGTGCCAGCAGCCGGGGGGCAGGGGCGAACACCGGGGAGCTGTTTTTT	CASSRGAGANTGELFF
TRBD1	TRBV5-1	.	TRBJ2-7	TGCGCCAGCAGCTTGCAACAGGGGGCGTACGAGCAGTACTTC	CASSLQQGAYEQYF
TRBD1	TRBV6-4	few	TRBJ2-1	TGTGCCAGCAGGCCTCGACAGGGGGCCTACAATGAGCAGTTCTTC	CASRPRQGAYNEQFF
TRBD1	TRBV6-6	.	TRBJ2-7	TGTGCCAGCAGCCCTGGACAGGGGCTCGAGCAGTACTTC	CASSPGQGLEQYF
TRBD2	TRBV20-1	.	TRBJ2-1	TGCAGTGCTAATGACGGGACTAGCGGGGGGGTAGGCTCCTACAATGAGCAGTTCTTC	CSANDGTSGGVGSYNEQFF
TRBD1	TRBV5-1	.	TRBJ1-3	TGCGCCAGCAGCGAAACACAGGGGGGCTCTGGAAACACCATATATTTT	CASSETQGGSGNTIYF
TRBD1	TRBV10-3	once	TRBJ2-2	TGTGCCATCAGTGAGCCTCTCGGGACAGGGAGTGGGGAGCTGTTTTTT	CAISEPLGTGSGELFF
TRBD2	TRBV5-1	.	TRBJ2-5	TGCGCCAGCAGCCCGGGGGGTATAGAGACCCAGTACTTC	CASSPGGIETQYF
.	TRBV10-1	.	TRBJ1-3	TGCGCCAGCAGTGAGCGAACCCTCTTGTCACCCGGGAAACAAAACACCATATATTTT	CASSERTLLSPGKQNTIYF
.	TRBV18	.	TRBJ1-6	TGTGCCACCAGATTACGGGGTTCTAATTCACCCCTCCACTTT	CATRLRGSNSPLHF
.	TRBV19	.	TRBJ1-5	TGTGCCAGTAGTTATCCAGAAAGCAATCAGCCCCAGCATTTT	CASSYPESNQPQHF
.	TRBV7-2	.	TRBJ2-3	TGTGCCAGCAGCTTAGATGGCGGGGGCTACGGTACGCAGTATTTT	CASSLDGGGYGTQYF
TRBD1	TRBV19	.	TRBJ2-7	TGTGCCAGTAGTTCCGGACAGGGCAAGCAGTACTTC	CASSSGQGKQYF
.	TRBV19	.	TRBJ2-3	TGTGCCAGTAGTATAGATCGAGCAGATACGCAGTATTTT	CASSIDRADTQYF
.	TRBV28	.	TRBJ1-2	TGTGCCAGCAGTTTCTACGGTGGCTACACCTTC	CASSFYGGYTF
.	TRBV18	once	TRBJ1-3	TGTGCCAGCTCACCAGACAGCTCTGGAAACACCATATATTTT	CASSPDSSGNTIYF
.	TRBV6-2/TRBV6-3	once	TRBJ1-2	TGTGCCAGCGGCCCGCTGGGCAGATCTAACTATGGCTACACCTTC	CASGPLGRSNYGYTF
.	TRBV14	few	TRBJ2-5	TGTGCCAGCAGCACCGGGGAGACCCAGTACTTC	CASSTGETQYF
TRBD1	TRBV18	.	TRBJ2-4	TGTGCCAGCTCACCCGGACAGGTGGTCATTCAGTACTTC	CASSPGQVVIQYF
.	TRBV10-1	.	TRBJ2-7	TGCGCCAGCAGTGAGTCGCGACAGAACTACTACGAGCAGTACTTC	CASSESRQNYYEQYF
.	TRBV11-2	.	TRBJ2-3	TGTGCCAGCAGCATTCACGGGGGTAGCACAGATACGCAGTATTTT	CASSIHGGSTDTQYF
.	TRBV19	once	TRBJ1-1	TGTGCCAGTAGTATTCTCTGGAACACTGAAGCTTTCTTT	CASSILWNTEAFF
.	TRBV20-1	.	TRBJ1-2	TGCAGTGCCGGGGGGGATGATGGCTACACCTTC	CSAGGDDGYTF
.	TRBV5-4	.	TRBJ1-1	TGTGCCAGCAGCATAGACAGGAACACTGAAGCTTTCTTT	CASSIDRNTEAFF
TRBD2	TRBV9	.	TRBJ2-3	TGTGCCAGCAGCGCCGTTGGGGTAGCGGGGAAAGATACGCAGTATTTT	CASSAVGVAGKDTQYF
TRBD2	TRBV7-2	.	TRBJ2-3	TGTGCCAGCAGAAGGGACTACACAGATACGCAGTATTTT	CASRRDYTDTQYF
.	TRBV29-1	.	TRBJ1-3	TGCAGCGTTGTCCAGTCTTCTTATCAATCCGGAAACACCATATATTTT	CSVVQSSYQSGNTIYF
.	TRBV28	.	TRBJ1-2	TGTGCCAGCAGTTTGCAGGACAGCTATGGCTACACCTTC	CASSLQDSYGYTF
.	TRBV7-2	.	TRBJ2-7	TGTGCCAGCAGCTTAGTCTGGGGCGGGACCTACGAGCAGTACTTC	CASSLVWGGTYEQYF
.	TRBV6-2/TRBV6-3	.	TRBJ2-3	TGTGCCAGCAGTGTAAACTCGCCAGGTACGCAGTATTTT	CASSVNSPGTQYF
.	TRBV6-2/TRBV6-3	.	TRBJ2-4	TGTGCCAGCAGCATGACGGGTAGTGGACTGACCAAAAACATTCAGTACTTC	CASSMTGSGLTKNIQYF